This TCR beta chain was obtained from a study of circulating and synovial CD4+ cells in juvenile arthritis. Study observations and caveats: Circulating pathogenic-like and bulk T cells looked alike by Vbeta family usage. Overlap with synovium rose as more T cells were sequenced. Bulk blood CD4 samples held at least an order of magnitude more or fewer genomes than CPL.

To note about this clone: Its antigen is unidentified.

The CDR3 has 15 residues. V gave up 4 bases and J gave up 4 bases; unmatched junction bases: 8. The germline V gene encodes CDR1 MNHNS and CDR2 SASEGT. Libraries were prepared by immunoSEQ multiplex PCR; TCRdb keeps only in-frame clonotypes and omits some of them. The table includes approximately 3,500 clones, roughly 80% detected once. Sequenced samples came from active juvenile idiopathic arthritis patients. The sequence was collected from a human donor with juvenile idiopathic arthritis. This chain joins TRBV6-1 and TRBJ1-2; 8 bases map to TRBD1. What was sequenced was CD4+ T cells from synovial fluid. The CDR3 sequence: CASSGADRAIYGYTF. The CDR3 nucleotides read TGTGCCAGCAGTGGGGCGGACAGGGCGATCTATGGCTACACCTTC.